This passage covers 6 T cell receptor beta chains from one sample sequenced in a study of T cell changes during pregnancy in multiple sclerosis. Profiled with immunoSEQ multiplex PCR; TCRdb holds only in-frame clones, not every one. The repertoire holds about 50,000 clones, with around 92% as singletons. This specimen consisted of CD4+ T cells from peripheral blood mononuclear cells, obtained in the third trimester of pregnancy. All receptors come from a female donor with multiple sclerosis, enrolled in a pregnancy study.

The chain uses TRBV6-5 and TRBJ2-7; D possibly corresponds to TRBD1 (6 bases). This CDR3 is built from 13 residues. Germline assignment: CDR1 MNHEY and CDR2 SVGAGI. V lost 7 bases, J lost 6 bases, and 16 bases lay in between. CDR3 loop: CASKDSRGLEQYF. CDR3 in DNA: TGTGCCAGCAAGGATTCCAGGGGCCTCGAGCAGTACTTC.

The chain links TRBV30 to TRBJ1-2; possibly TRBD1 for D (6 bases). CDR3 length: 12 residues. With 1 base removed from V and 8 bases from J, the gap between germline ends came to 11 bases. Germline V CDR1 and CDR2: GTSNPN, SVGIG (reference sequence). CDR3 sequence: CAWSGEGDGYTF. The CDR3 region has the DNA TGTGCCTGGAGTGGGGAGGGGGACGGCTACACCTTC. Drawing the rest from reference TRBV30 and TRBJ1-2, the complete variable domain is SQTIHQWPATLVQPVGSPLSLECTVEGTSNPNLYWYRQAAGRGLQLLFYSVGIGQISSEVPQNLSASRPQDRQFILSSKKLLLSDSGFYLCAWSGEGDGYTFGSGTRLTVV.

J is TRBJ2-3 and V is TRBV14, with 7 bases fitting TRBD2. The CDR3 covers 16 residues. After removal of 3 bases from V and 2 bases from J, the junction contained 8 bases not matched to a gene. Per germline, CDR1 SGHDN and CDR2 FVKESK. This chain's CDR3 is CASSHWTSPHTDTQYF. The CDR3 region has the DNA TGTGCCAGCAGCCACTGGACTAGTCCCCACACAGATACGCAGTATTTT.

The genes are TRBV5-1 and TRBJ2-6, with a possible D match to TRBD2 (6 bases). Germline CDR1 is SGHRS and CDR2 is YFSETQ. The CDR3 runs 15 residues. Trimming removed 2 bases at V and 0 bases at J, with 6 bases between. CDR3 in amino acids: CASSFGSSGANVLTF. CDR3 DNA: TGCGCCAGCAGCTTCGGGAGCTCTGGGGCCAACGTCCTGACTTTC.

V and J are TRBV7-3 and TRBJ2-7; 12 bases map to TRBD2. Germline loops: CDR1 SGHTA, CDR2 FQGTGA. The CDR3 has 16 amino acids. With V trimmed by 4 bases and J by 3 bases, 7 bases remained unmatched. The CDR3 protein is CASSSQPGLAGYEQYF. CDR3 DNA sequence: TGTGCCAGCAGCTCCCAACCGGGACTAGCGGGCTACGAGCAGTACTTC.

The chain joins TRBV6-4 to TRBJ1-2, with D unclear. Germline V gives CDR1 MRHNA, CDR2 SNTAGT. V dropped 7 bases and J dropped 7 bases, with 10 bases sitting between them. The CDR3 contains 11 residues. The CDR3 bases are TGTGCCAGCACTTCGGGGTCTGGCTACACCTTC. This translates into CASTSGSGYTF.